This is a list of T cell receptor beta chains from one sample in a study of T cell responses to AZD1222 COVID-19 vaccine. Clones were read by immunoSEQ multiplex PCR, and TCRdb kept only the in-frame ones, dropping some. Of about 180,000 clones listed, almost 90% are singletons. The sequencing here drew on peripheral blood, taken on day 0 of AZD1222 vaccination. These receptors all come from an adult in good health. Each CDR3 is given with its conserved first and last residue. D genes are given only for firm matches. A row's size may be missing; if present it is once, few, many or a size class.

abundance: .; j_gene: TRBJ1-5; v_gene: TRBV2; d_gene: .; CDR3nt: TGTGCCAGCAGTGACGGTCAGCTCAATCAGCCCCAGCATTTT; CDR3aa: CASSDGQLNQPQHF
abundance: .; j_gene: TRBJ1-1; v_gene: TRBV7-6; d_gene: TRBD1; CDR3nt: TGTGCCAGCAGCTTAAATTCCCCTCGACAGGGGGCGGTGAGCACTGAAGCTTTCTTT; CDR3aa: CASSLNSPRQGAVSTEAFF
abundance: .; j_gene: TRBJ1-2; v_gene: TRBV7-2; d_gene: .; CDR3nt: TGTGCCAGCAGTCCTACCACCCCTGGGCTGATCTATGGCTACACCTTC; CDR3aa: CASSPTTPGLIYGYTF
abundance: once; j_gene: TRBJ2-6; v_gene: TRBV15; d_gene: .; CDR3nt: TGTGCCACCAGCAGGGAGGGTATCGGGGCCAACGTCCTGACTTTC; CDR3aa: CATSREGIGANVLTF
abundance: .; j_gene: TRBJ1-1; v_gene: TRBV10-2; d_gene: .; CDR3nt: TGCGCCAGCAGTGAGTCAGGGGGCACTGAAGCTTTCTTT; CDR3aa: CASSESGGTEAFF
abundance: .; j_gene: TRBJ2-7; v_gene: TRBV7-2; d_gene: .; CDR3nt: TGTGCCAGCAGCTTAGTAGGGAGGGGGACAGCGGATACCTACGAGCAGTACTTC; CDR3aa: CASSLVGRGTADTYEQYF
abundance: .; j_gene: TRBJ1-1; v_gene: TRBV2; d_gene: TRBD1; CDR3nt: TGTGCCAGCAGTCCAGGACAGGGGGACCGAGAAGCTTTCTTT; CDR3aa: CASSPGQGDREAFF
abundance: few; j_gene: TRBJ1-3; v_gene: TRBV5-6; d_gene: .; CDR3nt: TGTGCCAGCAGCTTGAGTGGGGCGGCTGGAAACACCATATATTTT; CDR3aa: CASSLSGAAGNTIYF
abundance: few; j_gene: TRBJ2-3; v_gene: TRBV5-1; d_gene: TRBD2; CDR3nt: TGCGCCAGCAGCTTAATAGCGGGACGGGGGGCAGATACGCAGTATTTT; CDR3aa: CASSLIAGRGADTQYF
abundance: .; j_gene: TRBJ1-4; v_gene: TRBV30; d_gene: .; CDR3nt: TGTGCCTGGAGTGGTGATTGGAGGGCAACTAATGAAAAACTGTTTTTT; CDR3aa: CAWSGDWRATNEKLFF
abundance: .; j_gene: TRBJ2-2; v_gene: TRBV7-7; d_gene: .; CDR3nt: TGTGCTAGCAGCTTAAAACAGAACACCGGGGAGCTGTTTTTT; CDR3aa: CASSLKQNTGELFF
abundance: .; j_gene: TRBJ1-2; v_gene: TRBV11-2; d_gene: TRBD1; CDR3nt: TGTGCCAGCAGCTTAGTCGGGAGGGACAGCCCTTATGGCTACACCTTC; CDR3aa: CASSLVGRDSPYGYTF
abundance: .; j_gene: TRBJ1-2; v_gene: TRBV6-1; d_gene: TRBD1; CDR3nt: TGTGCCAGCAGTGAAGCAGGGGGCTCTGGCTATGGCTACACCTTC; CDR3aa: CASSEAGGSGYGYTF
abundance: .; j_gene: TRBJ1-3; v_gene: TRBV30; d_gene: .; CDR3nt: TGTGCCTGGAGAGGGCTGAGCTCTGGAAACACCATATATTTT; CDR3aa: CAWRGLSSGNTIYF
abundance: .; j_gene: TRBJ2-3; v_gene: TRBV7-3; d_gene: TRBD2; CDR3nt: TGTGCCAGCAGCCTTCGGGGGGGCTGGAGCACAGATACGCAGTATTTT; CDR3aa: CASSLRGGWSTDTQYF
abundance: .; j_gene: TRBJ2-7; v_gene: TRBV4-1; d_gene: .; CDR3nt: TGCGCCAGCAGCCAAGGGAGCGGCGCGAACGAGCAGTACTTC; CDR3aa: CASSQGSGANEQYF
abundance: few; j_gene: TRBJ1-2; v_gene: TRBV28; d_gene: .; CDR3nt: TGTGCCAGCAGTTTGGCAGCTAACTATGGCTACACCTTC; CDR3aa: CASSLAANYGYTF
abundance: .; j_gene: TRBJ1-2; v_gene: TRBV7-2; d_gene: .; CDR3nt: TGTGCCAGCAGCTTAGGATCGGGGTGGGGGAACTATGGCTACACCTTC; CDR3aa: CASSLGSGWGNYGYTF
abundance: .; j_gene: TRBJ2-1; v_gene: TRBV11-3; d_gene: .; CDR3nt: TGTGCCAGCAGCTTAGGTGGTAGCGCGACCTACAATGAGCAGTTCTTC; CDR3aa: CASSLGGSATYNEQFF
abundance: .; j_gene: TRBJ2-1; v_gene: TRBV9; d_gene: TRBD2; CDR3nt: TGTGCCAGCAGCGTAGCGGGAGGGCCAATTTACAATGAGCAGTTCTTC; CDR3aa: CASSVAGGPIYNEQFF
abundance: .; j_gene: TRBJ1-2; v_gene: TRBV10-3; d_gene: .; CDR3nt: TGTGCCATCAGTGAGATGGGGGCCCATGGCTACACCTTC; CDR3aa: CAISEMGAHGYTF
abundance: .; j_gene: TRBJ2-3; v_gene: TRBV5-1; d_gene: .; CDR3nt: TGCGCCAGCAGCAACCCTAGCACAGATACGCAGTATTTT; CDR3aa: CASSNPSTDTQYF